This is a list of T cell receptor beta chains from one sample in a study of blood T cell repertoires in COVID-19. Generated by immunoSEQ multiplex PCR, the TCRdb table keeps only in-frame clones and is missing some. This sample carries some 240,000 clones, about 93% of them seen once, and the ten largest clones take over 0.75%. The sequenced sample consisted of peripheral blood. These receptors were obtained from a man between 60 and 70 years old with COVID-19, enrolled during active disease. The CDR3 runs from the conserved cysteine through the conserved F or W. The order of the fields is clone size, D gene, V gene, J gene, CDR3 DNA, CDR3 protein. A D gene is named only where the DNA matches it firmly. Rows may omit the clone size; those that give it use once, few, many or a size class.

abundance: .; d_gene: .; v_gene: TRBV18; j_gene: TRBJ2-2; CDR3nt: TGTGCCAGCTCACCATCGGGCAGGGCGAACACCGGGGAGCTGTTTTTT; CDR3aa: CASSPSGRANTGELFF
abundance: .; d_gene: .; v_gene: TRBV6-5; j_gene: TRBJ2-5; CDR3nt: TGTGCCAGCAGCAAGACTCGCAACCAAGAGACCCAGTACTTC; CDR3aa: CASSKTRNQETQYF
abundance: .; d_gene: TRBD2; v_gene: TRBV29-1; j_gene: TRBJ2-3; CDR3nt: TGCAGCGTAGTAGCGGGAGATCTGATTACGCAGTATTTT; CDR3aa: CSVVAGDLITQYF
abundance: .; d_gene: TRBD1; v_gene: TRBV4-1; j_gene: TRBJ2-3; CDR3nt: TGCGCCAGCAGCTTCCGGACAGGGGCAGATACGCAGTATTTT; CDR3aa: CASSFRTGADTQYF
abundance: .; d_gene: TRBD1; v_gene: TRBV9; j_gene: TRBJ2-1; CDR3nt: TGTGCCAGCAGCGTAGCCCCCGGACAGGGTGGAGTGCAGTTCTTC; CDR3aa: CASSVAPGQGGVQFF
abundance: .; d_gene: .; v_gene: TRBV7-2; j_gene: TRBJ2-7; CDR3nt: TGTGCCAGCAGCCCTACGGCCCAGCGGGTTACCTACGAGCAGTACTTC; CDR3aa: CASSPTAQRVTYEQYF
abundance: once; d_gene: .; v_gene: TRBV25-1; j_gene: TRBJ2-7; CDR3nt: TGTGCCAGCAGTGCGGGTGCGCGTTACGAGCAGTACTTC; CDR3aa: CASSAGARYEQYF
abundance: .; d_gene: .; v_gene: TRBV5-1; j_gene: TRBJ2-3; CDR3nt: TGCGCCAGCAGCTTGTCACCGGGGGATACGCAGTATTTT; CDR3aa: CASSLSPGDTQYF
abundance: .; d_gene: TRBD1; v_gene: TRBV7-3; j_gene: TRBJ1-5; CDR3nt: TGTGCCAGCAGCTCCCTTACCGGGACAGCAGATCAGCCCCAGCATTTT; CDR3aa: CASSSLTGTADQPQHF
abundance: .; d_gene: .; v_gene: TRBV12-5; j_gene: TRBJ1-2; CDR3nt: TGTGCTAGTGGCCAACAAGTCTATGGCTACACCTTC; CDR3aa: CASGQQVYGYTF
abundance: .; d_gene: .; v_gene: TRBV2; j_gene: TRBJ2-2; CDR3nt: TGTGCCAGCAAGGGGGGAGGGGGACCGAACACCGGGGAGCTGTTTTTT; CDR3aa: CASKGGGGPNTGELFF
abundance: .; d_gene: .; v_gene: TRBV6-6; j_gene: TRBJ1-5; CDR3nt: TGTGCCAGCAGTTCAGGGGTCACCACGCCCCAGCATTTT; CDR3aa: CASSSGVTTPQHF
abundance: .; d_gene: TRBD2; v_gene: TRBV19; j_gene: TRBJ2-7; CDR3nt: TGTGCCAGTAGCTCTAGCGGGAGCTCCTACGAGCAGTACTTC; CDR3aa: CASSSSGSSYEQYF
abundance: .; d_gene: .; v_gene: TRBV3-1/TRBV3-2; j_gene: TRBJ2-7; CDR3nt: TGTGCCAGCAGCCAACGCGGCTCCTACGAGCAGTACTTC; CDR3aa: CASSQRGSYEQYF
abundance: .; d_gene: TRBD1; v_gene: TRBV28; j_gene: TRBJ2-7; CDR3nt: TGTGCCAGCAGTGCCGCGATGGGACAGGGGATCGAGCAGTACTTC; CDR3aa: CASSAAMGQGIEQYF
abundance: few; d_gene: TRBD1; v_gene: TRBV6-5; j_gene: TRBJ1-6; CDR3nt: TGTGCCAGCAGTTCGCCGGGACAGCAGAATTCACCCCTCCACTTT; CDR3aa: CASSSPGQQNSPLHF
abundance: .; d_gene: TRBD1; v_gene: TRBV30; j_gene: TRBJ1-2; CDR3nt: TGTGCCTGGGACAGGGGAGACTATGGCTACACCTTC; CDR3aa: CAWDRGDYGYTF
abundance: .; d_gene: .; v_gene: TRBV7-4; j_gene: TRBJ1-4; CDR3nt: TGTGCCAGCAGCTCTCCCCCTGCGGGCCCCAATCTCGGAAATGAGGAAAAACTGTTTTTT; CDR3aa: CASSSPPAGPNLGNEEKLFF
abundance: .; d_gene: TRBD1; v_gene: TRBV7-9; j_gene: TRBJ2-1; CDR3nt: TGTGCCAGCAGCTCCATAGGACAGGGAGGCGGGTTCTTC; CDR3aa: CASSSIGQGGGFF
abundance: once; d_gene: .; v_gene: TRBV18; j_gene: TRBJ2-1; CDR3nt: TGTGCCAGCTCACCAGCACTAGCTCTCTACAATGAGCAGTTCTTC; CDR3aa: CASSPALALYNEQFF
abundance: .; d_gene: .; v_gene: TRBV19; j_gene: TRBJ2-7; CDR3nt: TGTGCCAGTAGGAGACCGGGCTCTGGAGGCGAGCAGTACTTC; CDR3aa: CASRRPGSGGEQYF
abundance: .; d_gene: TRBD1; v_gene: TRBV4-1; j_gene: TRBJ2-7; CDR3nt: TGCGCCAGCAGCCAAGGAGCCTGGACAGGGGGGAGAGAGCAGTACTTC; CDR3aa: CASSQGAWTGGREQYF
abundance: once; d_gene: .; v_gene: TRBV12-3/TRBV12-4; j_gene: TRBJ1-5; CDR3nt: TGTGCCAGCAGCTCAGGGAATCAGCCCCAGCATTTT; CDR3aa: CASSSGNQPQHF
abundance: .; d_gene: .; v_gene: TRBV3-1/TRBV3-2; j_gene: TRBJ1-1; CDR3nt: TGTGCCAGCAGCCATACAAGGAACACTGAAGCTTTCTTT; CDR3aa: CASSHTRNTEAFF
abundance: .; d_gene: .; v_gene: TRBV6-1; j_gene: TRBJ1-2; CDR3nt: TGTGCCAGCAGTGAAACAGGGAGGGATGGCTACACCTTC; CDR3aa: CASSETGRDGYTF
abundance: .; d_gene: .; v_gene: TRBV6-5; j_gene: TRBJ1-5; CDR3nt: TGTGCCAGCAGTTCCCAGGGTAATCAGCCCCAGCATTTT; CDR3aa: CASSSQGNQPQHF
abundance: .; d_gene: .; v_gene: TRBV28; j_gene: TRBJ2-7; CDR3nt: TGTGCCAGCAGCGTCACAGGGCCCTACGAGCAGTACTTC; CDR3aa: CASSVTGPYEQYF
abundance: .; d_gene: .; v_gene: TRBV5-4; j_gene: TRBJ2-1; CDR3nt: TGTGCCAGCAGCTTGGATGGCGGGGCGGGGAACAATGAGCAGTTCTTC; CDR3aa: CASSLDGGAGNNEQFF
abundance: .; d_gene: TRBD1; v_gene: TRBV18; j_gene: TRBJ2-7; CDR3nt: TGTGCCAGCTCATTCGGACAGGGGGCGGGGGAGCAGTACTTC; CDR3aa: CASSFGQGAGEQYF
abundance: once; d_gene: TRBD2; v_gene: TRBV3-1/TRBV3-2; j_gene: TRBJ2-1; CDR3nt: TGTGCCAGCAGCCGACGGACTAGGAAGTACAATGAGCAGTTCTTC; CDR3aa: CASSRRTRKYNEQFF
abundance: .; d_gene: TRBD1; v_gene: TRBV4-1; j_gene: TRBJ1-6; CDR3nt: TGCGCCAGCAGCCCGCCCGGACAGGGGTATAATTCACCCCTCCACTTT; CDR3aa: CASSPPGQGYNSPLHF
abundance: .; d_gene: TRBD2; v_gene: TRBV6-8; j_gene: TRBJ2-1; CDR3nt: TGTGCCAGCAGCAGCCCTAGGTGCGGGAGGTATAAAATCTCCTACAATGAGCAGTTCTTC; CDR3aa: CASSSPRCGRYKISYNEQFF
abundance: .; d_gene: .; v_gene: TRBV19; j_gene: TRBJ1-5; CDR3nt: TGTGCCAGTGAGAGGGAGACCTCACGTCTTGGCAATCAGCCCCAGCATTTT; CDR3aa: CASERETSRLGNQPQHF
abundance: .; d_gene: TRBD1; v_gene: TRBV6-6; j_gene: TRBJ2-7; CDR3nt: TGTGCCAGCAGTTACAAGGGGACAGACTACGAGCAGTACTTC; CDR3aa: CASSYKGTDYEQYF
abundance: .; d_gene: .; v_gene: TRBV6-5; j_gene: TRBJ2-3; CDR3nt: TGTGCCAGCAGTTACCGCCGACAAGACACAGATACGCAGTATTTT; CDR3aa: CASSYRRQDTDTQYF
abundance: .; d_gene: .; v_gene: TRBV27; j_gene: TRBJ2-1; CDR3nt: TGTGCCAGCAGTTTAGACCGGCAGGACAATGAGCAGTTCTTC; CDR3aa: CASSLDRQDNEQFF
abundance: .; d_gene: TRBD2; v_gene: TRBV10-3; j_gene: TRBJ2-2; CDR3nt: TGTGCCATCAGTCCCCGGGGGGGCCAGCGCACCGGGGAGCTGTTTTTT; CDR3aa: CAISPRGGQRTGELFF